These T cell receptor beta chains were read from a single sample in a study of blood T cell repertoires in COVID-19. Using immunoSEQ multiplex PCR, the repertoire was profiled, and TCRdb retains in-frame clones only, with some absent. The sample lists approximately 30,000 clones; about 90% were seen once. Sequenced material: peripheral blood. These receptors originate from a human donor in a cohort sampled during active COVID-19. Both conserved end residues are part of each CDR3. The D gene is left open where the match is weak.

CASSYLDSPLPKRNIQYF	-	TRBV6-2/TRBV6-3	TRBJ2-4
CASSLVADSSYGYTF	-	TRBV7-2	TRBJ1-2
CASRGQTYEQYF	TRBD1	TRBV28	TRBJ2-7
CASSGQGPYEQYF	TRBD1	TRBV28	TRBJ2-7
CASSITAGSGELFF	-	TRBV19	TRBJ2-2
CASSYGRVTYGYTF	-	TRBV6-2/TRBV6-3	TRBJ1-2
CASSSARGQDYGYTF	TRBD1	TRBV18	TRBJ1-2
CASSLNTYEQYF	-	TRBV7-9	TRBJ2-7
CATSEGAGYEQYF	-	TRBV24-1	TRBJ2-7
CASSSLYEQYF	-	TRBV7-9	TRBJ2-7
CASSFDYGYTF	-	TRBV12-3/TRBV12-4	TRBJ1-2
CATSSPIQGNTEAFF	-	TRBV15	TRBJ1-1
CASSRDYDPADTQYF	TRBD2	TRBV6-5	TRBJ2-3
CASSLYRNTGELFF	-	TRBV11-3	TRBJ2-2
CASSRSRASGADTQYF	TRBD2	TRBV16	TRBJ2-3
CASSSGQGTETQYF	-	TRBV28	TRBJ2-5
CASSVRQGWGMNEKLFF	TRBD1	TRBV25-1	TRBJ1-4
CASSLPGQGTQYF	-	TRBV9	TRBJ2-5
CASSVGGTGISYEQYF	TRBD1	TRBV9	TRBJ2-7
CASSQDGTGADTEAFF	TRBD1	TRBV4-1	TRBJ1-1
CASSLYATANTEAFF	-	TRBV27	TRBJ1-1
CASSLMRGGGASEQFF	TRBD2	TRBV5-4	TRBJ2-1
CASSQEKTGIGGYTF	-	TRBV7-3	TRBJ1-2
CASSLTGTANEKLFF	-	TRBV5-6	TRBJ1-4
CASSPRQGANYGYTF	TRBD1	TRBV27	TRBJ1-2
CATSDTSGGTDTQYF	TRBD2	TRBV24-1	TRBJ2-3
CASSQDLGRAGANVLTF	-	TRBV4-3	TRBJ2-6
CASSPAGNQPQHF	-	TRBV28	TRBJ1-5
CASSQDRSGPYYGYTF	-	TRBV4-3	TRBJ1-2
CASSSRQVNTEAFF	-	TRBV6-2/TRBV6-3	TRBJ1-1
CASSRDRGYSYEQYF	TRBD1	TRBV19	TRBJ2-7
CASSYSKDDGRNTEAFF	-	TRBV6-2/TRBV6-3	TRBJ1-1
CASSRTEKYGYTF	-	TRBV12-3/TRBV12-4	TRBJ1-2
CASRSRQVYSYEQYF	-	TRBV7-8	TRBJ2-7
CASSRGAGESSEAFF	-	TRBV4-3	TRBJ1-1
CASSISGLSGNTIYF	-	TRBV19	TRBJ1-3
CASSGGQPNQPQHF	-	TRBV5-1	TRBJ1-5